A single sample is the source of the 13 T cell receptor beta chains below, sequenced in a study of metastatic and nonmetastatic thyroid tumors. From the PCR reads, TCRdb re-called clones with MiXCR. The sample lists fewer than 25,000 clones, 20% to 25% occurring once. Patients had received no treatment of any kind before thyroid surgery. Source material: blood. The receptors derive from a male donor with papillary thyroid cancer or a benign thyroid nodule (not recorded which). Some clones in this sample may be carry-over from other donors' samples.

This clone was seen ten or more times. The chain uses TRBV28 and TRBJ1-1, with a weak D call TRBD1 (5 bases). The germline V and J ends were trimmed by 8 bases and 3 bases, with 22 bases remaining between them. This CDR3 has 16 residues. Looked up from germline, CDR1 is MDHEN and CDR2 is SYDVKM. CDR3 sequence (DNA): TGTGCCAGCGGAATACAGGTGACCCAGGTGGACACTGAAGCTTTCTTT. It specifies CASGIQVTQVDTEAFF.

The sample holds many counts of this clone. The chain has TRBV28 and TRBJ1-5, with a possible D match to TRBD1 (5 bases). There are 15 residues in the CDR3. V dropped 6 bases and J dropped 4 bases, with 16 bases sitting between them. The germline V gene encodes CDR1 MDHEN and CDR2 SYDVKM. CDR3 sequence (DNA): TGTGCCAGCAGGGCTCGGACACCTCTAAATCAGCCCCAGCATTTT. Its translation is CASRARTPLNQPQHF.

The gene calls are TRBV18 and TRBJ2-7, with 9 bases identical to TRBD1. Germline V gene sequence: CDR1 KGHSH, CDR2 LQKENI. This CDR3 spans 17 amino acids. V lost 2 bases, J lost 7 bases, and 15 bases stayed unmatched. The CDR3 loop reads CASSPWGELGTGTEQYF. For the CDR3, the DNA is TGTGCCAGCTCACCATGGGGAGAACTAGGGACAGGGACAGAGCAGTACTTC.

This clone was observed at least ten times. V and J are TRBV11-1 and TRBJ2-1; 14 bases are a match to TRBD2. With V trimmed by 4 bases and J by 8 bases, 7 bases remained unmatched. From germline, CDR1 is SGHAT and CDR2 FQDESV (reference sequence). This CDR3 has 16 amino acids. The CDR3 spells CASSSRLAGGSDEQFF. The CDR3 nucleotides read TGTGCCAGCAGCTCCCGACTAGCGGGAGGGAGCGATGAGCAGTTCTTC. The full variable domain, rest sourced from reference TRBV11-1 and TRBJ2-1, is EAEVAQSPRYKITEKSQAVAFWCDPISGHATLYWYRQILGQGPELLVQFQDESVVDDSQLPKDRFSAERLKGVDSTLKIQPAELGDSAMYLCASSSRLAGGSDEQFFGPGTRLTVL.

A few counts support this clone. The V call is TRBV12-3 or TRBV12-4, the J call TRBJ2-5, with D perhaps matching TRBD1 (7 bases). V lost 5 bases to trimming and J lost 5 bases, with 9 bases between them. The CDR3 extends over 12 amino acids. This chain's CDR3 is CASSAGGETQYF. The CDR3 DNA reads TGTGCCAGCAGTGCAGGGGGGGAGACCCAGTACTTC.

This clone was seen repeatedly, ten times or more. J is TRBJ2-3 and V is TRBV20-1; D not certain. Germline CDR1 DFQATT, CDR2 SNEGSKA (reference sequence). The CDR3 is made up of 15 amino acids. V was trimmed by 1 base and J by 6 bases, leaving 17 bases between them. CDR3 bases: TGCAGTGCTAGAGCCCCCTTCCGGGCTGAGGATACGCAGTATTTT. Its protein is CSARAPFRAEDTQYF.

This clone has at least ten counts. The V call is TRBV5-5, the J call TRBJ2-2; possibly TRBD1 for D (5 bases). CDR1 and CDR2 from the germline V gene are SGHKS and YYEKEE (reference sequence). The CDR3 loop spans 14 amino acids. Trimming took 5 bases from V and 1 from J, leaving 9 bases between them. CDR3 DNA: TGTGCCAGCAGGCGTCAGGGGAACACCGGGGAGCTGTTTTTT. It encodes CASRRQGNTGELFF.

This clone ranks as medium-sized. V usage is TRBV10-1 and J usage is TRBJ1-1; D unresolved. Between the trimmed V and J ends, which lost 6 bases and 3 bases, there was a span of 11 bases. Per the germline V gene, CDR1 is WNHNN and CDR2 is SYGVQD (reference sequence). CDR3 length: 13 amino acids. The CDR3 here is CASSLGRYTEAFF. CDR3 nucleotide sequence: TGCGCCAGCAGCCTGGGTCGTTACACTGAAGCTTTCTTT.

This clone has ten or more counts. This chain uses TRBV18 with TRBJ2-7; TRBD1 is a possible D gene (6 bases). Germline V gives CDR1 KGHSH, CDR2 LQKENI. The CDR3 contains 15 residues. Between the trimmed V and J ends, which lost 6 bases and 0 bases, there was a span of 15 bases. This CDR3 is CASSRWLDSSYEQYF. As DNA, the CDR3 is TGTGCCAGCTCGCGATGGCTGGACAGCTCCTACGAGCAGTACTTC.

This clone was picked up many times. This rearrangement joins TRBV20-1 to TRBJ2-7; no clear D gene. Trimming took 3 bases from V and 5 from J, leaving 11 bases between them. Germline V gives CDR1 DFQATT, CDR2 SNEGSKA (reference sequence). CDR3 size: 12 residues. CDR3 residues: CSASLIDNEQYF. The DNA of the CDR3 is TGCAGTGCTAGTTTGATAGACAACGAGCAGTACTTC.

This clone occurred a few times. The CDR3 reads CASSLSTDSLPYEQYF. The CDR3 region has the DNA TGTGCCAGCAGTTTATCAACGGATTCCCTACCCTACGAGCAGTACTTC. The chain combines TRBV27 with TRBJ2-7; no reliable D call. The V gene's germline CDR1 is MNHEY and CDR2 SMNVEV (reference sequence). The CDR3 is 16 residues long. The V end lost 0 bases, the J end lost 2 bases, and 14 bases lay between the germline ends.

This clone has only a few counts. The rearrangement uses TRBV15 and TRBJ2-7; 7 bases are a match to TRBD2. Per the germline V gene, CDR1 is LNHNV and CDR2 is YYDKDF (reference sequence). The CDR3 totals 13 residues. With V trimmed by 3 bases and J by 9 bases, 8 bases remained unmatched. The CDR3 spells CATSRSDWEGQYF. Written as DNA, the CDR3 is TGTGCCACCAGCAGGTCAGATTGGGAGGGGCAGTACTTC.

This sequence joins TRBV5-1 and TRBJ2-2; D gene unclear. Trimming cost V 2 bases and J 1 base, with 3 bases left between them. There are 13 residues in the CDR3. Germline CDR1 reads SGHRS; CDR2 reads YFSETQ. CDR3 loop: CASSFENTGELFF. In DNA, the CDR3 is TGCGCCAGCAGCTTCGAGAACACCGGGGAGCTGTTTTTT.